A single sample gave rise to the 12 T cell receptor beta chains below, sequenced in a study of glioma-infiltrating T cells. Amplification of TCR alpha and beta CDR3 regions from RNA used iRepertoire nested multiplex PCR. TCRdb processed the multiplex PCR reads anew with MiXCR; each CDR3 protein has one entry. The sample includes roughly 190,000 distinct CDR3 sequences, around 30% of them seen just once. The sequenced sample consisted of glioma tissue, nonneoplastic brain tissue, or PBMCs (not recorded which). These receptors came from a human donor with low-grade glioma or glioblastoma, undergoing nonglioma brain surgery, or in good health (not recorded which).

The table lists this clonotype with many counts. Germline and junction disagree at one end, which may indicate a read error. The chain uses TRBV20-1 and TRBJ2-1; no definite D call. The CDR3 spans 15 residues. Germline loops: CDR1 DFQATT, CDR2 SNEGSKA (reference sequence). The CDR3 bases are TGCAGTGCTTCTCCAGGCAGTCGCTCCTACAATGAGCAGCTCTTC. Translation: CSASPGSRSYNEQLF.

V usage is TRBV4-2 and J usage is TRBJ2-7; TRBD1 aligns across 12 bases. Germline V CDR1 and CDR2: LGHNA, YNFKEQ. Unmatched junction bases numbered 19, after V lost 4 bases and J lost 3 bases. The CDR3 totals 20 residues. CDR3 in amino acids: CASSPRRGTGGESSDYEQYF. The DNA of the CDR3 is TGTGCCAGCAGCCCCCGGCGGGGGACAGGGGGCGAATCATCGGACTACGAGCAGTACTTC.

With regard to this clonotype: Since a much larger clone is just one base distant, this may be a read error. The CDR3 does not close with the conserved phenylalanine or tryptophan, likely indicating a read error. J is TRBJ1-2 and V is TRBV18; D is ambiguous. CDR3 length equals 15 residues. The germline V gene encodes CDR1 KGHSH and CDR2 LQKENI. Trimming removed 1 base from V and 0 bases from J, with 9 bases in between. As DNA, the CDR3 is TGTGCCAGCTCACCACGTGAGGGAGCTAACTATGGCTACACCCTC. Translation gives CASSPREGANYGYTL.

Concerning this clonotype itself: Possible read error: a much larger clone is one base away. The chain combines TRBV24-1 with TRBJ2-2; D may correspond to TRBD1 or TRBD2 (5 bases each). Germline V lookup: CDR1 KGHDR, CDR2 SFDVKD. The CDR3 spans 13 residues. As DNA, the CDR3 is TGTGCCAGTCAGGGTTCGAACACCGGGGAGCTGGTTTTT. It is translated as CASQGSNTGELVF.

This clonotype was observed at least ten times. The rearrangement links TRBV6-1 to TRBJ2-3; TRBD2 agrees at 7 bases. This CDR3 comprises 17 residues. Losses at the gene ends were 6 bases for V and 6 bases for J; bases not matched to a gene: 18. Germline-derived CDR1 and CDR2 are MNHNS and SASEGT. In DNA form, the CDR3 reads TGTGCCAGCAGCCCCCTTTATGGGGGAGGGGATATTGATACGCAGTATTTT. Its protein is CASSPLYGGGDIDTQYF.

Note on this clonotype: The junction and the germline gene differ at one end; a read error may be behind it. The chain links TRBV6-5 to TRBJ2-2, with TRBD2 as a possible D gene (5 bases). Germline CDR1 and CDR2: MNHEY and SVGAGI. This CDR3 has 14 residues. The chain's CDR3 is CASSYGRPTGKLFF. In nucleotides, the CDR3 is TGTGCCAGCAGTTATGGCAGGCCGACCGGGAAGCTGTTTTTT.

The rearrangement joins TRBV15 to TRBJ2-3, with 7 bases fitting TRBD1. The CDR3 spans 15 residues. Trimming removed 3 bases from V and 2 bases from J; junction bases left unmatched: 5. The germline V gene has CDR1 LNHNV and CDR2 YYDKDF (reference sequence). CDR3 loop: CATSRVRGPTDTQYF. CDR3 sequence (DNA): TGTGCCACCAGCAGGGTGAGGGGGCCCACAGATACGCAGTATTTT.

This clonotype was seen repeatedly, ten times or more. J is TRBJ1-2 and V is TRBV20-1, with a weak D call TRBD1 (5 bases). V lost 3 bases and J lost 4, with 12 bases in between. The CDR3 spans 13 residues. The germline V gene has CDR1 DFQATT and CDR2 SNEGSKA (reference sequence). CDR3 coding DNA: TGCAGTGCTAGGATCAGGGATGGCTATGGCTACACCTTC. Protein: CSARIRDGYGYTF.

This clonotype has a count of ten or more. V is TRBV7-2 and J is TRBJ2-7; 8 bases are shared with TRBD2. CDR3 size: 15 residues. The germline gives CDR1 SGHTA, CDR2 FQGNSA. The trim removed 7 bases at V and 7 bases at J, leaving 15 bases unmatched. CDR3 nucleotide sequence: TGTGCCAGCACCCTGGCCGGGACTAGGCCCTTGGAGCAGTACTTC. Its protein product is CASTLAGTRPLEQYF.

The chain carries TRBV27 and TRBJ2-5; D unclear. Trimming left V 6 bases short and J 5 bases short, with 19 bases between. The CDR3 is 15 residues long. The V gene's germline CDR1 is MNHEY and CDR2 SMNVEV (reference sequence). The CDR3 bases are TGTGCCAGCAGCCCGAGGTCCACGGCGGCCGAGACCCAGTACTTC. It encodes CASSPRSTAAETQYF.

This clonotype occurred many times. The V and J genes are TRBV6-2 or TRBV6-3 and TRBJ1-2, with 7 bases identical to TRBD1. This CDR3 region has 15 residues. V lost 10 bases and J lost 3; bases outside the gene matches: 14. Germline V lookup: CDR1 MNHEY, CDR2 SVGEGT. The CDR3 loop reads CAKLLKGAEDYGYTF. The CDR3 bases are TGTGCCAAACTCCTTAAGGGGGCGGAGGACTATGGCTACACCTTC.

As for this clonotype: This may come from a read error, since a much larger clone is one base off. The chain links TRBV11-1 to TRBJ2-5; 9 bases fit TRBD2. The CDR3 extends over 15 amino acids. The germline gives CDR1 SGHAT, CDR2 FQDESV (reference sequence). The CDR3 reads CAISYLTSGQETQYF. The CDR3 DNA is TGTGCCATCAGCTATCTGACTAGCGGCCAAGAGACCCAGTACTTC.